This T cell receptor beta chain derives from a study of beta chain features in type 1 diabetes. As for the study in general: Age and gender were similar between patients and healthy donors, as were cell yields.

Study-wide points: For type 1 diabetes patients, VDJ junctions showed fewer insertions and more deletions. There was a moderate but significant shortening of TCRB CDR3s in all four CD4+ subsets of Type 1 diabetes patients.

Details on this clone: Its specificity is unknown. The sample contains more than one DNA sequence encoding this CDR3.

Purity above 95% was achieved in all sorted populations. Germline loops: CDR1 SGHNT, CDR2 YYREEE (reference sequence). V was pared by 0 bases and J by 3 bases, with 5 bases between. The CDR3 is made up of 13 amino acids. Sequencing targeted expressed TCRB transcripts, as all isolated RNA had been reverse transcribed. Sequencing used immunoSEQ multiplex PCR; TCRdb keeps in-frame clones, though not all of them. The data contain around 500,000 clones, 9.5% to 12% of them singletons. The rearrangement joins TRBV5-4 to TRBJ2-3; unclear D gene. This receptor was obtained from a woman aged 18 to 35 in good health. Specimen: naive CD4+ T cells from blood. CDR3: CASSLGGTDTQYF. The CDR3 DNA reads as TGTGCCAGCAGCTTGGGTGGTACAGATACGCAGTATTTT.